Listed here is a single T cell receptor (beta chain). Its antigen is undetermined. The germline V and J ends were trimmed by 3 bases and 8 bases, with 12 bases remaining between them. Germline V gene data show CDR1 as SGHTA and CDR2 as FQGNSA. The CDR3 has 13 amino acids. The sample originates from a study of T cell responses to AZD1222 COVID-19 vaccine. Sequenced by immunoSEQ multiplex PCR; TCRdb stores in-frame clones only, minus some. The repertoire holds about 140,000 clones, with around 90% as singletons. Study-wide results and caveats: The study found Spike-specific TCR breadth and depth rose after two AZD1222 doses. Among the donors, most were white British and more were female, and clonal diversity was possibly underestimated. Spike-wide vaccine-associated CD4 TCRs dominated at 160-218 and 743-854.

The TCR originated in an adult who received the MenACWY meningococcal vaccine as a control. The V and J genes are TRBV7-2 and TRBJ2-3; D is ambiguous. Material: peripheral blood, obtained 28 days after the second dose of the MenACWY control vaccine. The chain's CDR3 is CASSFYPQATQYF. CDR3 bases: TGTGCCAGCAGCTTTTACCCCCAGGCTACGCAGTATTTT.